Following are 23 T cell receptor beta chains from one sample sequenced in a study of a mutant IDH1 vaccine in newly diagnosed glioma. Assay used: immunoSEQ multiplex PCR; TCRdb lists only in-frame clones, some missing. The sample lists 85,000 to 100,000 clones; just under 80% were seen once. Time point defined: baseline, week 1 (first vaccination visit). The treatment was: pre-vaccination baseline after standard-of-care therapy. Sequencing used PBMCs, obtained from a glioma patient treated with radiotherapy, temozolomide or both. These receptors were collected from a man between 40 and 49 years old with glioma.

This chain uses TRBV30 with TRBJ1-4, with unresolved D. Trimming pared 0 bases from V and 6 bases from J, leaving 11 bases between. CDR3 size: 14 residues. Per the germline V gene, CDR1 is GTSNPN and CDR2 is SVGIG (reference sequence). The CDR3 region has the DNA TGTGCCTGGAGTGTGCGAGGGAGCCATGAAAAACTGTTTTTT. As protein: CAWSVRGSHEKLFF. Together with reference TRBV30 and TRBJ1-4, the CDR3 gives the full variable domain: SQTIHQWPATLVQPVGSPLSLECTVEGTSNPNLYWYRQAAGRGLQLLFYSVGIGQISSEVPQNLSASRPQDRQFILSSKKLLLSDSGFYLCAWSVRGSHEKLFFGSGTQLSVL.

This chain joins TRBV28 and TRBJ1-2; D not resolved. The CDR3 consists of 13 residues. The V end lost 2 bases, the J end lost 2 bases, and 6 bases lay between the germline ends. Germline CDR1 MDHEN, CDR2 SYDVKM. The CDR3: CASSLRRNYGYTF. CDR3 bases: TGTGCCAGCAGTTTACGCAGGAACTATGGCTACACCTTC.

The chain combines TRBV9 with TRBJ2-1, with TRBD2 matching over 7 bases. The V segment lost 3 bases and the J segment 5 bases; nucleotides outside the gene matches: 5. CDR3 length equals 14 residues. Germline lookup yields CDR1 SGDLS and CDR2 YYNGEE. The CDR3 loop reads CASSESGTNNEQFF. CDR3 nucleotides: TGTGCCAGCAGCGAATCCGGGACTAACAATGAGCAGTTCTTC.

The chain joins TRBV6-1 to TRBJ2-6; the D gene could be TRBD1 or TRBD2 (5 bases each). The CDR3 extends over 16 amino acids. Trimming stripped 4 bases from V and 4 bases from J, with 14 bases between. Germline V CDR1 and CDR2: MNHNS, SASEGT. Written as DNA, the CDR3 is TGTGCCAGCAGTGGGGGTGTCGGGGCCGGGGCCAACGTCCTGACTTTC. Encoded protein: CASSGGVGAGANVLTF.

This clone showed up just a few times. This chain uses TRBV7-3 with TRBJ1-2; D is undetermined. Germline lookup yields CDR1 SGHTA and CDR2 FQGTGA. This CDR3 spans 13 amino acids. V lost 1 base to trimming and J lost 6 bases, with 9 bases between them. The CDR3 bases are TGTGCCAGCAGCTTAAGGGGAGTGGATGGCTACACCTTC. Residues: CASSLRGVDGYTF.

The genes are TRBV7-8 and TRBJ2-7; either TRBD1 or TRBD2 may fit D (5 bases each). The CDR3 spans 13 residues. Germline CDR1 reads SGHVS; CDR2 reads FQNEAQ. Trimming removed 1 base at V and 4 bases at J, with 8 bases between. Here the CDR3 reads CASSLGGGYEQYF. CDR3 in DNA: TGTGCCAGCAGCTTAGGGGGCGGGTACGAGCAGTACTTC.

In its sample, this clone was seen once. V gene TRBV19 combines with J gene TRBJ2-1; TRBD1 might be the D (6 bases). Trimming stripped 5 bases from V and 5 bases from J, with 22 bases between. Looked up from germline, CDR1 is LNHDA and CDR2 is SQIVND (reference sequence). The CDR3 extends over 17 amino acids. The CDR3 region has the DNA TGTGCCAGTAGTCTCGAATCTTGGGACACCGGACACAATGAGCAGTTCTTC. This translates into CASSLESWDTGHNEQFF.

The chain carries TRBV6-6 and TRBJ1-1, with 7 positions matching TRBD1. J gave up 4 bases and V 6 bases, and 5 bases lay outside the gene matches. The CDR3 length is 13 residues. Looked up from germline, CDR1 is MNHNY and CDR2 is SVGAGI (reference sequence). CDR3 region: CASRPTGTTEAFF. As DNA, the CDR3 is TGTGCCAGCAGGCCGACAGGGACCACTGAAGCTTTCTTT.

The chain couples TRBV27 to TRBJ1-3; 8 positions match TRBD1. Germline CDR1 is MNHEY and CDR2 is SMNVEV (reference sequence). The CDR3 runs 19 residues. The junction had 18 bases not matched to a gene; V was cut back by 5 bases and J by 3 bases. CDR3 DNA sequence: TGTGCCAGCAGTCCAGCCGGGACAGGTCCTTTCCTCCTTGGAAACACCATATATTTT. Protein sequence: CASSPAGTGPFLLGNTIYF.

The genes are TRBV2 and TRBJ2-5, with 8 bases aligning to TRBD1. The CDR3 consists of 15 residues. With V trimmed by 4 bases and J by 4 bases, 8 bases remained unmatched. Germline V gene lookup returns CDR1 SNHLY and CDR2 FYNNEI. The CDR3, as DNA: TGTGCCAGCAGTGGACAGGGGCGTGTGGGAGAGACCCAGTACTTC. Its translation: CASSGQGRVGETQYF.

The V call is TRBV5-5, the J call TRBJ2-1; possible D gene TRBD1, 6 bases. Germline values: CDR1 SGHKS, CDR2 YYEKEE (reference sequence). The V gene lost 7 bases and the J gene lost 4 bases, with 15 bases spanning the gap. CDR3 size: 14 residues. CDR3 region: CASGLGTNYNEQFF. Written as DNA, the CDR3 is TGTGCCAGCGGACTCGGGACAAATTACAATGAGCAGTTCTTC. The complete variable domain, with remaining parts taken from reference TRBV5-5 and TRBJ2-1, reads DAGVTQSPTHLIKTRGQQVTLRCSPISGHKSVSWYQQVLGQGPQFIFQYYEKEERGRGNFPDRFSARQFPNYSSELNVNALLLGDSALYLCASGLGTNYNEQFFGPGTRLTVL.

This chain joins TRBV2 and TRBJ2-2, with D possibly matching TRBD2 (5 bases). The V gene's germline CDR1 is SNHLY and CDR2 FYNNEI. The CDR3 runs 12 residues. The V and J ends lost 5 bases and 15 bases respectively, with 16 bases between them. The CDR3 region has the DNA TGTGCCAGCAGTTATCCCCGGGGTACGATGTTTTTT. This gives the protein CASSYPRGTMFF.

There are many counts of this clone. V gene TRBV5-4 combines with J gene TRBJ1-2; D unclear. Germline V gives CDR1 SGHNT, CDR2 YYREEE (reference sequence). This CDR3 is built from 13 residues. The V gene lost 0 bases and the J gene lost 7 bases, with 10 bases spanning the gap. CDR3 in amino acids: CASSLVDFSGYTF. CDR3 nucleotide sequence: TGTGCCAGCAGCTTGGTGGATTTCAGTGGCTACACCTTC.

This chain links TRBV4-3 with TRBJ2-1; the D gene is possibly TRBD2 (6 bases). V was cut by 0 bases and J by 5 bases, with 23 bases left in between. The CDR3 sequence is 19 residues long. Germline V gene data show CDR1 as LGHNA and CDR2 as YSLEER. The CDR3, as DNA: TGCGCCAGCAGCCAAGATTTTTTGGGCGGACCCGGGGGAAACAATGAGCAGTTCTTC. It specifies CASSQDFLGGPGGNNEQFF.

The CDR3 spells CASSQDPPGGRNTEAFF. The CDR3, as DNA: TGTGCCAGCAGCCAAGATCCCCCGGGGGGGAGGAACACTGAAGCTTTCTTT. J is TRBJ1-1 and V is TRBV4-2, with a tentative D call TRBD1 (5 bases). The CDR3 runs to 17 residues. CDR1 and CDR2 (germline): LGHNA, YNFKEQ. The V end lost 0 bases, the J end lost 1 base, and 15 bases lay between the germline ends.

The chain carries TRBV19 and TRBJ2-1; possibly TRBD2 for D (6 bases). The CDR3 loop spans 16 amino acids. Germline V gene data show CDR1 as LNHDA and CDR2 as SQIVND (reference sequence). With 6 bases removed from V and 6 bases from J, the gap between germline ends came to 21 bases. The CDR3 bases are TGTGCCAGTAGCCGTGGGACGGGAGCGACTTTCAATGAGCAGTTCTTC. It codes for CASSRGTGATFNEQFF.

This rearrangement joins TRBV25-1 to TRBJ1-2; D uncertain. This CDR3 region has 15 residues. Germline V gene data show CDR1 as MGHDK and CDR2 as SYGVNS. V lost 2 bases and J 5 bases, leaving 15 bases between the germline ends. The CDR3 protein is CASSEEGPAGYGYTF. The CDR3 DNA sequence: TGTGCCAGCAGTGAAGAGGGCCCGGCGGGGTATGGCTACACCTTC.

The chain uses TRBV7-9 and TRBJ1-5; D gene uncertain. V shed 2 bases and J shed 4 bases, with 6 bases lying between them. Germline values: CDR1 SEHNR, CDR2 FQNEAQ (reference sequence). The CDR3 sequence is 13 residues long. The CDR3 DNA reads TGTGCCAGCAGCTTAATGGGAAATCAGCCCCAGCATTTT. Its translation: CASSLMGNQPQHF. Together with reference TRBV7-9 and TRBJ1-5, the CDR3 gives the full variable domain: DTGVSQNPRHKITKRGQNVTFRCDPISEHNRLYWYRQTLGQGPEFLTYFQNEAQLEKSRLLSDRFSAERPKGSFSTLEIQRTEQGDSAMYLCASSLMGNQPQHFGDGTRLSIL.

This clone was recorded a few times. The V call is TRBV2, the J call TRBJ1-1; TRBD1 is a possible D gene (5 bases). Per germline, CDR1 SNHLY and CDR2 FYNNEI. The V end lost 3 bases, the J end lost 5 bases, and 10 bases lay between the germline ends. CDR3 length: 13 amino acids. The CDR3 reads CASSDEGETEAFF. The DNA for the CDR3 is TGTGCCAGCAGTGACGAAGGGGAAACTGAAGCTTTCTTT.

This sequence joins TRBV6-4 and TRBJ1-3, with a weak D call TRBD1 (5 bases). Trimming left V 6 bases short and J 0 bases short, with 15 bases between. CDR3 length: 16 amino acids. CDR1 is MRHNA, CDR2 SNTAGT, per germline. In DNA form, the CDR3 reads TGTGCCAGCAGACCACACAGGACGACCTCTGGAAACACCATATATTTT. Amino acid sequence: CASRPHRTTSGNTIYF.

The gene calls are TRBV9 and TRBJ2-4; 7 bases line up with TRBD2. Germline CDR1 SGDLS, CDR2 YYNGEE. The junction had 5 bases not matched to a gene; V was cut back by 0 bases and J by 8 bases. The CDR3 sequence is 14 residues long. CDR3 protein: CASSVEGSGDIQYF. DNA for the CDR3: TGTGCCAGCAGCGTAGAGGGGAGCGGGGACATTCAGTACTTC.

The chain carries TRBV7-2 and TRBJ1-5; D unclear. Trimming shortened V by 4 bases and J by 4 bases, and 11 bases separated the two germline ends. This CDR3 is built from 14 residues. Looked up from germline, CDR1 is SGHTA and CDR2 is FQGNSA. CDR3 DNA sequence: TGTGCCAGCAGCTCCGACGGAAGAAATCAGCCCCAGCATTTT. Residues: CASSSDGRNQPQHF.

DNA of the CDR3: TGTGCCAGCAGCCAAGCCCCGGGACTAGCGACCAATGAGCAGTTCTTC. Protein sequence: CASSQAPGLATNEQFF. This chain connects TRBV4-2 to TRBJ2-1, with TRBD2 matching 10 bases. The junction had 6 bases not matched to a gene; V was cut back by 1 base and J by 6 bases. This CDR3 has 16 residues. Per the germline V gene, CDR1 is LGHNA and CDR2 is YNFKEQ.